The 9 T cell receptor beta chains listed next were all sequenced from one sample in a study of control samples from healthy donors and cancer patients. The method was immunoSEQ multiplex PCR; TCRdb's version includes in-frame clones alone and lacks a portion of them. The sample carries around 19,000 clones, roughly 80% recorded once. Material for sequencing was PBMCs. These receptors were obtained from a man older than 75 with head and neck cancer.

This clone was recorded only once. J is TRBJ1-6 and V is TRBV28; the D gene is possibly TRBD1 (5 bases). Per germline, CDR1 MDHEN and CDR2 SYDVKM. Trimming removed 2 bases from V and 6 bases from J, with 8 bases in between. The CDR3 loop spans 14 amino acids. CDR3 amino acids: CASSLRGGNSPLHF. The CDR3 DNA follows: TGTGCCAGCAGTTTAAGGGGTGGTAATTCACCCCTCCACTTT.

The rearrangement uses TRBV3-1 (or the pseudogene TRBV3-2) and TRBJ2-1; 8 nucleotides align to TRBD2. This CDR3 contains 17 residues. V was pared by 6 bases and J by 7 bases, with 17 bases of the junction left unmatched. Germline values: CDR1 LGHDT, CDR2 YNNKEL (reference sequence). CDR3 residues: CASSPRIEAGVRNEQFF. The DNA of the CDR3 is TGTGCCAGCAGTCCCCGTATCGAAGCGGGAGTGAGGAATGAGCAGTTCTTC.

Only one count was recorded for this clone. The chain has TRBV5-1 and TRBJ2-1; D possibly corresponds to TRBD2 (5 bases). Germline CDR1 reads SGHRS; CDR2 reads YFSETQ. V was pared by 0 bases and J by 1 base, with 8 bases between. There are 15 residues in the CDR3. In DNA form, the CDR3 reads TGCGCCAGCAGCTTGGTCCCGGGGTCCTACAATGAGCAGTTCTTC. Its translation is CASSLVPGSYNEQFF.

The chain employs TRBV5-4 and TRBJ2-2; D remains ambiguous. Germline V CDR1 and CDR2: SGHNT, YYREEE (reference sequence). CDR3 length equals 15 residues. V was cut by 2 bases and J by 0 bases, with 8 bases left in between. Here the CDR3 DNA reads TGTGCCAGCAGCTTCGACGCCTCGAACACCGGGGAGCTGTTTTTT. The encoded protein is CASSFDASNTGELFF.

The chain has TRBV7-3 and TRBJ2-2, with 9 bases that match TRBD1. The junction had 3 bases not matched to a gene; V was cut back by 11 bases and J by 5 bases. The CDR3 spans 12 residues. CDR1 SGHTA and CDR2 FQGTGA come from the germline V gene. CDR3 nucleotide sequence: TGTGCCCGGGGACAGGGAACCGGGGAGCTGTTTTTT. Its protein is CARGQGTGELFF.

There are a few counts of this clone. CDR3 in DNA: TGCGCCAGCAGCCAAGGAGGAGGGACTAGCGGAGCCAAAAACATTCAGTACTTC. Its translation is CASSQGGGTSGAKNIQYF. The chain carries TRBV4-3 and TRBJ2-4, with 11 bases aligning to TRBD2. Germline lookup yields CDR1 LGHNA and CDR2 YSLEER. The CDR3 sequence is 18 residues long. V lost 1 base to trimming and J lost 0 bases; unmatched junction nucleotides: 5.

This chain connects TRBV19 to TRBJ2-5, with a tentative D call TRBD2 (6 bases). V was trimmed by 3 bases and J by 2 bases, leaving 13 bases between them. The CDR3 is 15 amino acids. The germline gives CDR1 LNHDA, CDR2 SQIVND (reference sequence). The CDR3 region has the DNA TGTGCCAGTAGTATTAGACTAGACCTGCAAGAGACCCAGTACTTC. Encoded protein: CASSIRLDLQETQYF.

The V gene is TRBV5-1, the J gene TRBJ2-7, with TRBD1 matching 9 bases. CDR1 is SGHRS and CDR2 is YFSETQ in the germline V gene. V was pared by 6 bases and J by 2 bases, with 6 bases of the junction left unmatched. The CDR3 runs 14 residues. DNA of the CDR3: TGCGCCAGCACGTTCGGGACAGGGCCCTACGAGCAGTACTTC. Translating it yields CASTFGTGPYEQYF.

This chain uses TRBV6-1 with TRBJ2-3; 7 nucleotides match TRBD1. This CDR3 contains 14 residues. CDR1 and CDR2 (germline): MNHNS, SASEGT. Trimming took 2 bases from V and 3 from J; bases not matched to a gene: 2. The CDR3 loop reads CASSEWGQTDTQYF. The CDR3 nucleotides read TGTGCCAGCAGTGAATGGGGACAGACAGATACGCAGTATTTT.